This TCR beta chain appears in the sequencing data of a study of blood T cell repertoires in COVID-19. Across the study: In each case, the material was cDNA or gDNA derived from T cells, B-cell-depleted T cells, or PBMCs.

Germline V lookup: CDR1 SGHTA, CDR2 FQGNSA. V dropped 1 base and J dropped 4 bases, with 10 bases sitting between them. This CDR3 has 14 amino acids. Recruitment covered 20 to 25 US areas and drew participants whose ages spanned roughly 18 to 100 years. Researchers sorted participants into cohorts using their self-reported clinical history. Recovered status in Cohort 3 required two negative PCRs, clearance, or symptom resolution. Sequencing was performed with immunoSEQ multiplex PCR; in TCRdb, only in-frame clones are kept and a portion is missing. Altogether approximately 170,000 clones are present, 88% being singletons, with the ten largest covering 9%.

Sequenced: PBMCs or T cells enriched from blood (not recorded which). The rearrangement uses TRBV7-2 and TRBJ1-2; D is possibly TRBD1 (5 bases). This sequence originates from a woman younger than 35 who had recovered from COVID-19. This chain's CDR3 is CASSLVGGTYGYTF. CDR3 coding DNA: TGTGCCAGCAGCTTAGTGGGAGGGACCTATGGCTACACCTTC.